This is a list of T cell receptor beta chains from one sample in a study of regulatory T cells in long-lasting Graves disease. One entry per CDR3 protein, called by TCRdb with MiXCR from the multiplex PCR reads. The table shows about 420,000 distinct CDR3 sequences, with approximately 16% occurring only once. These data were likewise used in another study, on T cells in Graves' hyperthyroidism and ophthalmopathy.

The source material was peripheral blood mononuclear cells (PBMCs), sampled at new diagnosis, from a patient treated with antithyroid drugs. The receptors here all came from a woman aged 18-30 years with Graves disease. The CDR3 runs from the conserved cysteine through the conserved F or W. Fields, in order: clone size, V gene, D gene, J gene, CDR3 DNA, CDR3 protein. A D gene is named only where the DNA matches it firmly. Clone size appears in some rows only: once, few, many, or a class for an expanded clone.

-,TRBV7-9,-,TRBJ1-1,TGTGCCAGCAGCTTAGGAAGGTCTTCTGAAGCTTTCTTT,CASSLGRSSEAFF
few,TRBV20-1,-,TRBJ1-1,TGCAGTGCAAGGGACTCTGGGGACACTGAAGCTTTCTTT,CSARDSGDTEAFF
-,TRBV27,-,TRBJ2-2,TGTGCCAGCAGTTTAAGGGATCCCGGGGAGCTGTTTTTT,CASSLRDPGELFF
few,TRBV7-2,-,TRBJ2-3,TGTGCCAGCAGCTCTAGGGGCGGGTCCAGCACAGATACGCAGTATTTT,CASSSRGGSSTDTQYF
many,TRBV28,-,TRBJ2-1,TGTGCCAGCACCACTAGAAATGAGCAGTTCTTC,CASTTRNEQFF
few,TRBV5-4,-,TRBJ1-1,TGTGCCAGCAGCCTATTTGGGCCCCTACCGAACACTGAAGCTTTCTTT,CASSLFGPLPNTEAFF
many,TRBV28,-,TRBJ1-2,TGTGCCAGCAGCATGGGACAACGCTATGGCTACACCTTC,CASSMGQRYGYTF
few,TRBV19,TRBD2,TRBJ2-7,TGTGCCAGTAGTGGAAGGACTAGCGGGAGAAGCTCCTACGAGCAGTACTTC,CASSGRTSGRSSYEQYF
-,TRBV12-3/TRBV12-4,-,TRBJ1-4,TGTGCCAGCAGTTACGGCAGTAATAATGAAAAACTGTTTTTT,CASSYGSNNEKLFF
many,TRBV7-9,-,TRBJ1-1,TGTGCCAGCAGCTTACCGACAGCATTAGTAGACACTGAAGCTTTCTTT,CASSLPTALVDTEAFF
-,TRBV20-1,-,TRBJ2-7,TGCAGTGCAGGGGGCGGGAGGTCCTACGAGCAGTACTTC,CSAGGGRSYEQYF
-,TRBV7-2,-,TRBJ2-7,TGTGCCAGCAGCTCGCAAGGCTTGTACGAGCGGTACTTC,CASSSQGLYERYF
-,TRBV6-2/TRBV6-3,-,TRBJ2-3,TGTGCCAGCAGTTACTCGAAGCGGGATACGCAGTATTTT,CASSYSKRDTQYF
many,TRBV28,TRBD1,TRBJ2-7,TGTGCCAGCAGCCGCTTCGACAGGGACGAGCAGTACTTC,CASSRFDRDEQYF
many,TRBV6-1,-,TRBJ2-5,TGTGCCAGCAGTGATTCAGGGGGGAGCCAAGAGACCCAGTACTTC,CASSDSGGSQETQYF
many,TRBV11-3,TRBD2,TRBJ2-5,TGTGCCAGCAGTTCAAGCGGGAGAGGAGAGACCCAGTACTTC,CASSSSGRGETQYF
many,TRBV18,-,TRBJ2-7,TGTGCCAGCTCACCAGGGCAGGCCATTGGGGAGCAGTACTTC,CASSPGQAIGEQYF
-,TRBV19,-,TRBJ2-1,TGTGCCAGTAGTATTGGGTCCGGACAACCCAACTACAATGAGCAGTTCTTC,CASSIGSGQPNYNEQFF
-,TRBV28,-,TRBJ2-1,TGTGCCAGCAGTTTTCGGGGGAGCAACAATGAGCAGTTCTTC,CASSFRGSNNEQFF
-,TRBV12-3/TRBV12-4,TRBD2,TRBJ2-2,TGTGCCAGCAGTTGGGGGACTAGCACCGGGGAGCTGTTTTTT,CASSWGTSTGELFF
many,TRBV28,TRBD1,TRBJ1-2,TGTGCCAGCACCCCGACAGGGGGCATATATGGCTACACCTTC,CASTPTGGIYGYTF
few,TRBV6-2/TRBV6-3,-,TRBJ2-1,TGTGCCAGCAGCCCGGGGACAACCTCCTACAATGAGCAGTTCTTC,CASSPGTTSYNEQFF
few,TRBV10-2,-,TRBJ1-5,TGCGCCAGCAGTGAGGCCAGTTATCAGCCCCAGCATTTT,CASSEASYQPQHF
few,TRBV11-3,-,TRBJ2-2,TGTGCCAGCAGCTTACTAAGAGGGGTTCACACCGGGGAGCTGTTTTTT,CASSLLRGVHTGELFF
-,TRBV28,-,TRBJ1-5,TGTGCCAGTAACACCGCGGGGCAGCCCCAGCATTTT,CASNTAGQPQHF
-,TRBV19,-,TRBJ1-1,TGTGCCAGTGAAGGTTCCCGGGGGTTTGAGAACACTGAAGCTTTCTTT,CASEGSRGFENTEAFF
few,TRBV4-1,TRBD1,TRBJ2-3,TGCGCCAGCAGCCAGGCCGGGACAGGGGATACAGATACGCAGTATTTT,CASSQAGTGDTDTQYF
-,TRBV5-4,TRBD2,TRBJ2-3,TGTGCCAGCAGCAAACTAGCGGGAGAGACAGATACGCAGTATTTT,CASSKLAGETDTQYF
many,TRBV6-1,TRBD1,TRBJ2-7,TGTGCCAGCAGCCGCCCTGGGACAGGGGGCGGCTCCTACGAGCAGTACTTC,CASSRPGTGGGSYEQYF
many,TRBV28,-,TRBJ2-7,TGTGCCAGCAGTTTAGGGGGCGGGAGCTCCTACGAGCAGTACTTC,CASSLGGGSSYEQYF
few,TRBV10-3,-,TRBJ2-1,TGTGCCATCAGCCGATTAGAAAACAATGAGCAGTTCTTC,CAISRLENNEQFF
many,TRBV2,TRBD1,TRBJ1-5,TGTGCCAGCAGTGAAGGGGACCCCGGGACAGGGAATAGCAATCAGCCCCAGCATTTT,CASSEGDPGTGNSNQPQHF
-,TRBV2,TRBD2,TRBJ2-1,TGTGCCAGCAGGATAGCGGGAGGCGTGGACGAGCAGTTCTTC,CASRIAGGVDEQFF
few,TRBV19,-,TRBJ2-1,TGTGCCAGTAGTATAGTGGGGGGCGATGAGCAGTTCTTC,CASSIVGGDEQFF
-,TRBV20-1,TRBD2,TRBJ2-2,TGCAGTGCCTACAGTACGATAGCGGGGTCATTCGGGGAGCTGTTTTTT,CSAYSTIAGSFGELFF
-,TRBV7-2,-,TRBJ2-2,TGTGCCAGCAGCCGAGAACAGGTCCCCGGGGAGCTGTTTTTT,CASSREQVPGELFF
few,TRBV12-3/TRBV12-4,TRBD2,TRBJ2-1,TGTGCCAGCAGTGAGCTAGCGGGACATGTTAGGAAAGAGCAGTTCTTC,CASSELAGHVRKEQFF
many,TRBV28,-,TRBJ1-5,TGTGCCAGCAGCCCCGTGGCACACGCCAATCAGCCCCAGCATTTT,CASSPVAHANQPQHF
few,TRBV7-9,TRBD1,TRBJ1-4,TGTGCCAGTCTCCAACAGGGGTTCGGTGAAAAACTGTTTTTT,CASLQQGFGEKLFF
many,TRBV7-8,TRBD1,TRBJ1-4,TGTGCCAGCAGCTTAGGGGCGGGACAGGCTAATGAAAAACTGTTTTTT,CASSLGAGQANEKLFF
many,TRBV28,TRBD1,TRBJ2-7,TGTGCCAGCAGTTTCCGGGACAGGATATACGAGCAGTACTTC,CASSFRDRIYEQYF
few,TRBV28,-,TRBJ1-1,TGTGCCAGCAGTTTAGACGGCAGGGCGAACACTGAAGCTTTCTTT,CASSLDGRANTEAFF
many,TRBV20-1,TRBD1,TRBJ2-1,TGCAGTGCTAGAGCCGGGACAGGGGTGGGTGAGCAGTTCTTC,CSARAGTGVGEQFF
-,TRBV10-3,TRBD2,TRBJ2-1,TGTGCCCTCAGCGAACTAGCGACCTCCTACAATGAGCAGTTCTTC,CALSELATSYNEQFF
-,TRBV6-1,-,TRBJ2-1,TGTGCCAGCAGCAAAGGGGGATACAGCTCCTACAATGAGCAGTTCTTC,CASSKGGYSSYNEQFF
few,TRBV28,-,TRBJ1-1,TGTGCCAGCAGTTTAAAGCTTGGTTCTGAAGCTTTCTTT,CASSLKLGSEAFF
many,TRBV28,-,TRBJ2-7,TGTGCCAGCCACCCCCCGGGCAGAGAGACCTACGAGCAGTACTTC,CASHPPGRETYEQYF
-,TRBV7-9,-,TRBJ2-3,TGTGCCAGCAGCTCATTCTTGTCCCTGAGAACAGATACGCAGTATTTT,CASSSFLSLRTDTQYF
-,TRBV18,-,TRBJ2-7,TGTGCCAGCTCAGAGGGGAAAGAGCAGTACTTC,CASSEGKEQYF
-,TRBV7-9,TRBD2,TRBJ2-3,TGTGCCAGCAGCCCCCGGGGGGGATTAGCGGGAGGAAAGAAGGATACGCAGTATTTT,CASSPRGGLAGGKKDTQYF
many,TRBV20-1,TRBD2,TRBJ2-3,TGCAGTGCTCCCGGGACTAGCGGAATCACAGATACGCAGTATTTT,CSAPGTSGITDTQYF